This T cell receptor beta chain was documented in a study of beta chain features in type 1 diabetes (dated by TCRdb to the late 2010s). Regarding the research as a whole: Mean age, gender distribution, total cell number and subset yield did not differ between patients and healthy donors. A total of roughly 98,000,000 sorted cells were examined across all samples, and a strong correlation was observed between cell number per subset and RNA yield. The study compared TCRB repertoires of sorted circulating CD4+ T cell subsets between recently diagnosed type 1 diabetes patients and matched healthy donors. Regulatory and stem cell-like memory subsets were obtained from only 8 patients and roughly 8 healthy donors, while naive and central memory subsets were obtained from all 30 or so donors.

All of the isolated RNA was reverse transcribed with the High Capacity cDNA Reverse Transcription Kit, so expressed TCRB transcripts were sequenced. Deep immunoSEQ sequencing was applied to naive, central memory and regulatory T cell samples, giving an average of around 3.4 million total reads per sample. Sorted cells were lysed in RLT buffer, and RNA was extracted using DNase-treated RNeasy Micro or Mini kits according to cell number. To prevent cross-contamination, every cell subset was processed on its own, while patient and healthy donor samples were processed together. Using the immunoSEQ multiplex PCR, TCRB sequences were amplified from cDNA into 87-bp fragments spanning the CDR3 region. Sequencing of the amplicons was done on the Illumina HiSeq platform. In the original analysis: PCR bias was corrected computationally using synthetic template baselines, and reads within Hamming distance 2 were collapsed, with unmergeable singletons discarded. Reads were aligned against IMGT so that V, D and J genes, CDR3 length and insertions or deletions at six rearrangement sites could be assigned. Within each subset, clonotype counts were normalized to sorted cell number, and only after that were true diversity and Gini coefficients computed with the tcR R package. The overlap coefficient, calculated on TCRB nucleotide sequences, was used to measure repertoire sharing. TCRdb obtained this table from immuneACCESS and retained in-frame rearrangements with V and J assigned. These tables miss some clones; where compared with another copy, unresolved V genes account for less than half of the shortfall, and the remainder is unexplained. V and J calls and clone size are copied from that table; D and trimming were computed from the DNA. This sample has around 150,000 clones in its table, and just over 8% of those were observed once. Around 0.5% of the sample goes to the ten largest clones.

Each donor gave one peripheral blood draw, approximately 120 mL on average, collected into heparinised tubes. Naive, central memory, regulatory and stem cell-like memory CD4+ T cells were sorted on a BD FACSAria II using a panel including CD45RO, CCR7, CD25, CD127, CD95 and CD27. Every sorted population had a purity above 95%. PBMCs were isolated immediately by Lymphoprep density gradient centrifugation and stained directly without culture. So that batch effects would be minimized, each experiment stained and sorted samples in pairs, pairing one healthy donor with one patient. In the case of this clone: Its antigen has not been determined. Base qualities are missing; no much larger clone stands one base away.

Study-wide findings and limitations: HLA sub-analyses involved small numbers of individuals, so any influence of HLA type on TCRB rearrangement remained unresolved. A moderate but significant shortening of TCRB CDR3 length was observed in type 1 diabetes patients in all four CD4+ subsets. Patients with type 1 diabetes made fewer insertions and deleted more nucleotides at VDJ recombination sites, implying thymic rearrangement abnormalities. Because cDNA was sequenced instead of genomic DNA, activated cells with high expression could be over-represented, although the groups did not differ in activation or CD3 levels. The naive, central memory and regulatory TCRB repertoires appeared to resemble one another more closely among patients than among healthy donors. PCR might favor shorter templates, but patient and control samples were amplified and corrected together, so any skew would affect both groups equally.

Specimen: central memory CD4+ T cells from blood. The sequence derives from a woman younger than 30 with type 1 diabetes.

The DNA sequence follows: TGTGCCAGCAGCTTAGAAGGGGATCAGCCCCAGCATTTT. It translates to CASSLEGDQPQHF. The chain uses TRBV7-9 and TRBJ1-5; the best D guess is TRBD1, with 5 bases matching. The CDR3 runs 13 amino acids, cysteine and phenylalanine included. This entry keeps only the CDR3 DNA: 39 bases, framed from base 1. Deletion took 1 base off V and 5 bases off J, with a span of 6 bases between the germline ends. Per the germline V gene (reference sequence), SEHNR is the CDR1 and FQNEAQ is the CDR2.